This T cell receptor (beta chain) was documented in a study of CD8 T cells in Susac syndrome (dated by TCRdb to the late 2010s). The study in broad terms: The study used repertoire sequencing to test whether antigen drove CD8+ T cell activation and differentiation in Susac syndrome. Results the study describes overall, beyond this receptor: The study acknowledged that relatively few individuals were included in the TCR sequencing and HLA analysis.

High-throughput TCR beta sequencing profiled peripheral blood CD8+ and CD4+ T cells from healthy donors, Susac syndrome patients and multiple sclerosis patients. Healthy donors were age- and sex-matched controls. Bulk CD8+ and CD4+ T cells were purified by magnetic negative isolation, while CD8+ TEMRA cells were enriched using FACS. Blood was drawn into EDTA tubes, processed within 24 hours, and PBMCs were isolated by density gradient centrifugation. PBMCs intended for TCR sequencing were frozen in liquid nitrogen and were later thawed in a 37 degrees C water bath. The sorted or isolated CD4+, CD8+ and CD8+ TEMRA cells had a purity of 90% or higher. This clonotype was observed once. Its antigen is unknown. No base-level quality is on record; no much larger clone is a single base apart. A single read offers scant evidence. RNA was extracted using the RNeasy kit, and 0.5 to 1 microgram was reverse transcribed with random hexamers. The immunoSEQ multiplex PCR assay, covering 54 Vbeta and 13 Jbeta segments, was used to amplify TCR beta CDR3 regions. PCR amplification bias was corrected using a synthetic template baseline for primer optimization and computational correction. The authors' analysis ran thus. Reads were annotated to V, D and J genes per IMGT and analyzed with immunoSEQ Analyzer, keeping only productive sequences. Clonality was computed as one minus Shannon entropy normalized by log2 of the number of productive unique sequences. For each patient and control, public and private clones were evaluated within the 100 most prevalent clones. Clones were defined as Susac-specific when absent from the healthy and MS cohorts, from fewer than 1,200 published viral clones and from other ImmuneACCESS disease sequences. Using fastp trimming at Q25 and MiXCR clonotype assembly, TCRdb reanalyzed the public sequencing data and kept in-frame beta chains. Each record represents a unique CDR3 protein, reported with the most common genes and DNA among its rows. TCRdb's processing, not the authors', yielded these V and J calls. Here the sample has about 120,000 distinct CDR3 sequences; 85% to 95% occur a single time. The leading ten clones occupy less than 0.15% of the sample.

From the cysteine through the phenylalanine, the CDR3 covers 15 amino acids. Just the 45-base CDR3 DNA is kept, in frame starting at base 1. Via the germline V gene, CDR1 is SGHTA and CDR2 FQGNSA. The V end gives up 4 bases and the J end 2 bases, leaving 6 bases in the junction not matched to a gene. This sequence was found in a human donor in good health. The sequence links TRBV7-2 to TRBJ2-3, and TRBD2 matches 7 of the central bases. The specimen was CD4+ T cells from PBMCs. CDR3 sequence: CASSYAGENTDTQYF. The DNA is as follows: TGTGCCAGCAGCTACGCGGGGGAGAACACAGATACGCAGTATTTT.